The 6 T cell receptor beta chains reported below all come from one sample, sequenced in a study of T cells in Graves' hyperthyroidism and ophthalmopathy. RNA transcripts provided the source from which TCR beta CDR3 regions were amplified. Researchers ran a first-round RT-PCR on the TCR CDR3 using the HTBI primer set. A single record per CDR3 protein comes from TCRdb applying MiXCR to the multiplex PCR reads. The sample records hundreds of thousands of distinct CDR3 sequences, roughly 45% being singletons. The sample was peripheral blood or thyroid tissue (not recorded which). Receptors originate from an adult man with Graves' disease, either hyperthyroidism or ophthalmopathy (not recorded which).

As concerns this clonotype: This may be a read error, as it is one base from a much larger clone. The V gene is TRBV2, the J gene TRBJ1-2; 7 bases fit TRBD1. Trimming cost V 8 bases and J 6 bases; bases outside gene matches: 9. The CDR3 extends over 13 amino acids. The germline CDR1 and CDR2 sequences are SNHLY and FYNNEI. The CDR3 spells CASGISDRDGYTF. The DNA for the CDR3 is TGTGCCAGCGGTATATCAGACAGGGATGGCTACACCTTC.

The V gene is TRBV20-1, the J gene TRBJ1-5, with a tentative D call TRBD1 (5 bases). Germline CDR1 and CDR2: DFQATT and SNEGSKA (reference sequence). V dropped 5 bases and J dropped 3 bases, with 8 bases sitting between them. CDR3 length: 12 amino acids. CDR3 bases: TGCAGTGCTGCGGGACCCAATCAGCCCCAGCATTTT. Protein product: CSAAGPNQPQHF.

The sample holds many counts of this clonotype. The chain has TRBV7-9 and TRBJ1-6; D may be TRBD1 (6 bases). Germline assignment: CDR1 SEHNR and CDR2 FQNEAQ (reference sequence). The V gene lost 5 bases and the J gene lost 9 bases, with 17 bases spanning the gap. The CDR3 is made up of 15 amino acids. As DNA, the CDR3 is TGTGCCAGCAGCACCTCCGGAGAAGGGGGTTCACCCCTCCACTTT. Amino acids: CASSTSGEGGSPLHF.

This clonotype has just a few counts. The V gene is TRBV7-9, the J gene TRBJ1-4, with a weak D call TRBD1 (5 bases). Germline V gene lookup returns CDR1 SEHNR and CDR2 FQNEAQ (reference sequence). With 9 bases removed from V and 0 bases from J, the gap between germline ends came to 20 bases. The CDR3 has 17 residues. CDR3 loop: CASSIGEGLATNEKLFF. CDR3 nucleotide sequence: TGTGCCAGTAGTATTGGTGAGGGGTTAGCAACTAATGAAAAACTGTTTTTT. Based on the CDR3 plus reference TRBV7-9 and TRBJ1-4, the full variable domain is DTGVSQNPRHKITKRGQNVTFRCDPISEHNRLYWYRQTLGQGPEFLTYFQNEAQLEKSRLLSDRFSAERPKGSFSTLEIQRTEQGDSAMYLCASSIGEGLATNEKLFFGSGTQLSVL.

This clonotype has only one observation. A read error is possible here, since a much larger clone lies one base away. This rearrangement joins TRBV24-1 to TRBJ2-5; perhaps D is TRBD1 or TRBD2 (6 bases each). V was clipped by 1 base and J by 9 bases, with 20 bases between them. The CDR3 loop spans 16 amino acids. Looked up from germline, CDR1 is KGHDR and CDR2 is SFDVKD. The CDR3 DNA follows: TGTGCCACCAGTGATTTTGGGACAAGGGTTCGGGAGTCCCAGTACTTC. This gives the protein CATSDFGTRVRESQYF.

In its sample, this clonotype was seen many times. The V gene is TRBV24-1, the J gene TRBJ2-2; 9 nucleotides match TRBD2. V lost 5 bases, J lost 4 bases, and 10 bases stayed unmatched. Germline lookup yields CDR1 KGHDR and CDR2 SFDVKD. This CDR3 has 17 amino acids. The CDR3 bases are TGTGCCACCAGTGTTTCGGTGGTAGCGGGAGTCACCGGGGAGCTGTTTTTT. Translating it yields CATSVSVVAGVTGELFF.